This TCR beta chain was recovered during a study of early T cells in non-severe SARS-CoV-2 infection. Study information: Sequencing used unsorted whole-blood bulk RNA, so chains lack pairing.

In its sample, this clonotype is medium-sized. What it binds is unknown. Study-level results: VDJdb-based matching was biased toward anti-spike CD8 responses and missed private and CD4 specificities.

Looked up from germline, CDR1 is LGHNA and CDR2 is YSLEER. V lost 4 bases and J 7 bases, leaving 19 bases between the germline ends. The CDR3 is 15 residues long. The library protocol tagged individual cDNA molecules with unique molecular identifiers. TCRdb re-analysed the 5' RACE reads in MiXCR, keeping a single row per CDR3 protein. The sample has roughly 28,000 distinct CDR3 sequences, less than 4.5% seen once. The sample consisted of whole blood. This TCR derives from an adult who was a healthcare worker with PCR-confirmed SARS-CoV-2 infection or an uninfected control (not recorded which). The chain carries TRBV4-3 and TRBJ1-2; no definite D call. CDR3 bases: TGCGCCAGCAGCCTGACCCGCCGATCGGAATTTGGCTACACCTTC. As protein: CASSLTRRSEFGYTF.